The present TCR beta chain was sequenced within a study of cytomegalovirus exposure and HLA in healthy donors. Whole-study context: It was reported in a later analysis that the same platform had been used for the 90 to 150 validation repertoires as for the 550 to 750 first-cohort repertoires.

Study observations and caveats: In a later analysis, first-cohort TCR clusters were found to tend to co-occur in the 120 or so validation repertoires.

Profiling relied on immunoSEQ multiplex PCR, and the TCRdb table lists in-frame clones only, not all of them. This table has 120,000 to 150,000 clones, 80% to 90% appearing once. Comment on this clone: No antigen is known for it.

V was trimmed by 3 bases and J by 4 bases, leaving 16 bases between them. CDR3 length: 15 residues. Per germline, CDR1 SGHAT and CDR2 FQNNGV. Sequenced input: PBMCs. The clonotype originates from a man younger than 35 in good health and CMV-seropositive. The chain employs TRBV11-2 and TRBJ2-7, with TRBD1 as a possible D gene (6 bases). In nucleotides, the CDR3 is TGTGCCAGCAGCTTTCAGGCAGGGGTAGTGTACGAGCAGTACTTC. Its translation is CASSFQAGVVYEQYF.